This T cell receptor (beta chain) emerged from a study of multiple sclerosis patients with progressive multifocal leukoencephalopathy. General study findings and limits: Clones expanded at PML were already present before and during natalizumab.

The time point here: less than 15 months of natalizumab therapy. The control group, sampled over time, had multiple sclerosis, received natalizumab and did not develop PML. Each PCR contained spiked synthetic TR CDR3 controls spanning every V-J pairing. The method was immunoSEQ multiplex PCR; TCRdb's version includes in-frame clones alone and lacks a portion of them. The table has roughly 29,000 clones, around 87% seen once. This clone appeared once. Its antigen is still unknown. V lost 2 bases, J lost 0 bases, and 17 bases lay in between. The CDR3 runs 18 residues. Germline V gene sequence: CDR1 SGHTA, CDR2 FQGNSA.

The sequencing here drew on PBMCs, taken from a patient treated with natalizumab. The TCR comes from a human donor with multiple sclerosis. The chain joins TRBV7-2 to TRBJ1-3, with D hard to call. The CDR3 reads CASSLYAGRISSGNTIYF. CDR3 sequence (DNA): TGTGCCAGCAGCTTATATGCTGGGAGGATCTCCTCTGGAAACACCATATATTTT.